This paragraph covers one TCR beta chain sequence. The antigen is not known. Germline V gives CDR1 MNHNS, CDR2 SASEGT. Germline trimming cut 5 bases from V and 4 bases from J; bases unmatched to any gene: 7. There are 14 residues in the CDR3. This record comes from a study of CD8 T cells in ankylosing spondylitis. Study-level points and caveats: Fewer than 10 highly homologous variants formed a TCR beta motif that appeared characteristic of ankylosing spondylitis blood.

TCR beta libraries were made by quantitative 5'-RACE with molecular barcodes. MiXCR, run by TCRdb on the 5' RACE reads, gives a single entry per CDR3 protein. This sample has about 840,000 distinct CDR3 sequences; 10% to 15% occur once, and the top ten carry roughly 0.51%. This chain uses TRBV6-1 with TRBJ2-7; 8 bases match TRBD1. The specimen was blood, either unsorted or a sorted T cell fraction (not recorded which). This clonotype was obtained from a male donor with ankylosing spondylitis. The CDR3 loop reads CASSQRTGLYEQYF. As DNA, the CDR3 is TGTGCCAGCAGTCAACGGACAGGGTTGTACGAGCAGTACTTC.